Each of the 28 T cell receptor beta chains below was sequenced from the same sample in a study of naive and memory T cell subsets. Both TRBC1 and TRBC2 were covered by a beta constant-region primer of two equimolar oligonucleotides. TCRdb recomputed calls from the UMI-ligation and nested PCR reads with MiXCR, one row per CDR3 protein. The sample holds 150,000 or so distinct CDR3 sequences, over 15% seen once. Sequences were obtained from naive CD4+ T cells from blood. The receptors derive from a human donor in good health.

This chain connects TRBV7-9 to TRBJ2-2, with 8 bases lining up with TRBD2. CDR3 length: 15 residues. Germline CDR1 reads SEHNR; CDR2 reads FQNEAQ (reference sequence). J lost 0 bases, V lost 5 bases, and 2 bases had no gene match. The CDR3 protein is CASSPTSANTGELFF. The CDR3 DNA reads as TGTGCCAGCAGCCCGACTAGCGCGAACACCGGGGAGCTGTTTTTT.

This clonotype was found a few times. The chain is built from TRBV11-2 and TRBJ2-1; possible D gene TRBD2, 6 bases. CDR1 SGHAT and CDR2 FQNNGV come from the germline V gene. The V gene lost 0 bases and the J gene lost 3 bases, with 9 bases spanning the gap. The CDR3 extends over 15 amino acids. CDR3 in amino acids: CASSLEGLFYNEQFF. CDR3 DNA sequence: TGTGCCAGCAGCTTAGAGGGACTTTTCTACAATGAGCAGTTCTTC.

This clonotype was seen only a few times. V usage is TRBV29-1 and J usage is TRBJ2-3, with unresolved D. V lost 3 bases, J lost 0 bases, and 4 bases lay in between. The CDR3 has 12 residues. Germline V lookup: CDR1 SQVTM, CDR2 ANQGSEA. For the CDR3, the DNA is TGCAGCGTTGATGGAAGCACAGATACGCAGTATTTT. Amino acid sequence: CSVDGSTDTQYF.

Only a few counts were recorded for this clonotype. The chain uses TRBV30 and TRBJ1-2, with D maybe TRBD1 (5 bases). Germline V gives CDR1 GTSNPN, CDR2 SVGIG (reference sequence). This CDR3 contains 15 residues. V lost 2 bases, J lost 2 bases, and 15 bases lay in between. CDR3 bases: TGTGCCTGGAGTCCCGTCCCTGGGGGGAACTATGGCTACACCTTC. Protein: CAWSPVPGGNYGYTF.

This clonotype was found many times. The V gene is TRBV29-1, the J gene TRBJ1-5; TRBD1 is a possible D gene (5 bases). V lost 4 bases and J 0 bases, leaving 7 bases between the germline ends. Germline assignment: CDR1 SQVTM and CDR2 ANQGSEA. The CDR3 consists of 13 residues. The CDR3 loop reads CSVGGSSNQPQHF. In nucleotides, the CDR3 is TGCAGCGTTGGGGGCAGTAGCAATCAGCCCCAGCATTTT. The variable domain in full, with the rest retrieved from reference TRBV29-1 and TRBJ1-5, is SAVISQKPSRDICQRGTSLTIQCQVDSQVTMMFWYRQQPGQSLTLIATANQGSEATYESGFVIDKFPISRPNLTFSTLTVSNMSPEDSSIYLCSVGGSSNQPQHFGDGTRLSIL.

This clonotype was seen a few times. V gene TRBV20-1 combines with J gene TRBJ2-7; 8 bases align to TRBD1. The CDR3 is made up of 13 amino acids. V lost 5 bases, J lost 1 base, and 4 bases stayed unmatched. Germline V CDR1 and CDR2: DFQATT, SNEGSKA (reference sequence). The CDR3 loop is CSARTGSSYEQYF. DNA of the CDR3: TGCAGTGCTCGGACAGGGAGTTCCTACGAGCAGTACTTC.

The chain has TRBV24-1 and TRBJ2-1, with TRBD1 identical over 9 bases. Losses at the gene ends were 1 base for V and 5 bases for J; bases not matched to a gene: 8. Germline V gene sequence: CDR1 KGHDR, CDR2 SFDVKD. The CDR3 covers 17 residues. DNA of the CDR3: TGTGCCACCAGTGATTTCTCCCGGACAGGGGCCCACAATGAGCAGTTCTTC. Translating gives CATSDFSRTGAHNEQFF.

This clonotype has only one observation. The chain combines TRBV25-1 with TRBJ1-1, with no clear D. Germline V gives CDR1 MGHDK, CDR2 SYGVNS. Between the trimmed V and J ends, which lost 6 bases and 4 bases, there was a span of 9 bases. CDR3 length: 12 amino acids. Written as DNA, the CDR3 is TGTGCCAGCAGCCCCGGGAGCACTGAAGCTTTCTTT. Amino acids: CASSPGSTEAFF.

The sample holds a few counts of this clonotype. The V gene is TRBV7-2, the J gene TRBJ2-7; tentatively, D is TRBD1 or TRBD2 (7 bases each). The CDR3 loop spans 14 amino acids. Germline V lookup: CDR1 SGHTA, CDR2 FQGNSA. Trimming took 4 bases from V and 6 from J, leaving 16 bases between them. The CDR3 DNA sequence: TGTGCCAGCAGCTCCCAGGGGGGGTCCCGCGAGCAGTACTTC. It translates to CASSSQGGSREQYF.

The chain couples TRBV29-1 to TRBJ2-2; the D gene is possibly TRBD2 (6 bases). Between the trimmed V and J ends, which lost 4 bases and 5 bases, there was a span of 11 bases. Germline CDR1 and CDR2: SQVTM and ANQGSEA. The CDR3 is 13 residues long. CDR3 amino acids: CSVAGEWTGELFF. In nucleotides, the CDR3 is TGCAGCGTTGCGGGGGAATGGACCGGGGAGCTGTTTTTT.

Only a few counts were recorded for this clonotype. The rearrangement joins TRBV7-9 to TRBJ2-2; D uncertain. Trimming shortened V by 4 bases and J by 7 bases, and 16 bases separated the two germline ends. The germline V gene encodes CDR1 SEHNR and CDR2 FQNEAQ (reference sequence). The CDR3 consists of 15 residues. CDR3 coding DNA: TGTGCCAGCAGCTCGACCACAGCAACGGGCGGGGAGCTGTTTTTT. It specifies CASSSTTATGGELFF. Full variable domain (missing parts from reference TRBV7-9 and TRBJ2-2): DTGVSQNPRHKITKRGQNVTFRCDPISEHNRLYWYRQTLGQGPEFLTYFQNEAQLEKSRLLSDRFSAERPKGSFSTLEIQRTEQGDSAMYLCASSSTTATGGELFFGEGSRLTVL.

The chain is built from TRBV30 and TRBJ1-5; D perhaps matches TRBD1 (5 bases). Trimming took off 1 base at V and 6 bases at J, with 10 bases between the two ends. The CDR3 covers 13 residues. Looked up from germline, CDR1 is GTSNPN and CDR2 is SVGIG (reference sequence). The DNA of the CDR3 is TGTGCCTGGAGTGCGGGGCCGGTTCAGCCCCAGCATTTT. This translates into CAWSAGPVQPQHF.

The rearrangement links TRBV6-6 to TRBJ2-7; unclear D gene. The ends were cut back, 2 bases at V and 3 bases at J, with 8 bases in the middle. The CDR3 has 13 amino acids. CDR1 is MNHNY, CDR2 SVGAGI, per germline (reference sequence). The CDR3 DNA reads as TGTGCCAGCAGTTACCGCAACCTCTACGAGCAGTACTTC. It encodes CASSYRNLYEQYF.

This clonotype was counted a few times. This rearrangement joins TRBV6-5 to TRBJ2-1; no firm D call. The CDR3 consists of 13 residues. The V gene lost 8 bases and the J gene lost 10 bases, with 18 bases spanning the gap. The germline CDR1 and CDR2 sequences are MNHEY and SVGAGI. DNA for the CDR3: TGTGCCAGCGCCTACCCGGGCCTACGGGAGCAGTTCTTC. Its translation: CASAYPGLREQFF.

In DNA form, the CDR3 reads TGTGCCAGCAGTTTGGAGGGAATCTATAATTCACCCCTCCACTTT. Amino acid sequence: CASSLEGIYNSPLHF. The V call is TRBV27, the J call TRBJ1-6; D remains unclear. Germline lookup yields CDR1 MNHEY and CDR2 SMNVEV (reference sequence). CDR3 length: 15 residues. Trimming removed 3 bases from V and 3 bases from J, with 9 bases in between.

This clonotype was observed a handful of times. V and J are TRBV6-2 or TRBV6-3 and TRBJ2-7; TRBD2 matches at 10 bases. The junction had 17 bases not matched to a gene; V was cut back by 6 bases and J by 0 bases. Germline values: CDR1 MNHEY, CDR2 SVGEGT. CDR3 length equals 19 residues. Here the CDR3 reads CASRPRQGTSGAYSYEQYF. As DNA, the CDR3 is TGTGCCAGCAGACCCCGACAGGGAACTAGCGGGGCTTACTCCTACGAGCAGTACTTC.

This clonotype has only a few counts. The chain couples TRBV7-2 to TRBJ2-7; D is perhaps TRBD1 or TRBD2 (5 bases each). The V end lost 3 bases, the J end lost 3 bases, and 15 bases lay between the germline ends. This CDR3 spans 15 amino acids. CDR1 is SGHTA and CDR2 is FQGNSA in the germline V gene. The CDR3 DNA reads TGTGCCAGCAGCTTGAGAGCCGGGGCCTTCTACGAGCAGTACTTC. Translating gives CASSLRAGAFYEQYF.

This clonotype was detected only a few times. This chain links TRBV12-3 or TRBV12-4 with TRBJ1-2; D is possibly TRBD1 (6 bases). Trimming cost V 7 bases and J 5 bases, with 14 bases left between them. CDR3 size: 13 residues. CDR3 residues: CASTQDRQYGYTF. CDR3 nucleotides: TGTGCCAGCACCCAGGACAGACAGTATGGCTACACCTTC.

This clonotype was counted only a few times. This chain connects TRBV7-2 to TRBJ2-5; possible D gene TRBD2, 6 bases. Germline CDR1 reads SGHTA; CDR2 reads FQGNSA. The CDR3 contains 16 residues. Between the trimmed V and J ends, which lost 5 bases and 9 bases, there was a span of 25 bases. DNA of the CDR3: TGTGCCAGCAGCCCCCGCCCCGTTGGGACTTCTGGTTCCCAGTACTTC. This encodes CASSPRPVGTSGSQYF.

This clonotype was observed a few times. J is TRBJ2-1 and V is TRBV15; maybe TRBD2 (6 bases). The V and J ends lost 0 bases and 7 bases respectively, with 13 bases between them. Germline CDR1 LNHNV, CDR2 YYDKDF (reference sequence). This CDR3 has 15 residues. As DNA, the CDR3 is TGTGCCACCAGCAGAGACCCGGGACTCCAAAATGAGCAGTTCTTC. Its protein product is CATSRDPGLQNEQFF.

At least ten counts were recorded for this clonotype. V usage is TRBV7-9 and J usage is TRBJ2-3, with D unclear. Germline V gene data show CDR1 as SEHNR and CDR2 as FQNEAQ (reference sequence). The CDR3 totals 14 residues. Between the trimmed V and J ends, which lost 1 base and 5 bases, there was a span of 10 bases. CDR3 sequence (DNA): TGTGCCAGCAGCTTAGTCCTTTCCCAAGATACGCAGTATTTT. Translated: CASSLVLSQDTQYF.

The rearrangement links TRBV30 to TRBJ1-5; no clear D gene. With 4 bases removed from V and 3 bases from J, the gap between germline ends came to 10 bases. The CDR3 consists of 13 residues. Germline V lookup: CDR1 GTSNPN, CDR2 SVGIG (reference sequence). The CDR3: CAWTLGTNQPQHF. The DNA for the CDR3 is TGTGCCTGGACCCTCGGAACCAATCAGCCCCAGCATTTT.

CDR3 protein: CASSLARSEDTQYF. The CDR3 region has the DNA TGCGCCAGCAGCTTGGCTCGAAGTGAAGATACGCAGTATTTT. The V and J genes are TRBV5-1 and TRBJ2-3, with D hard to call. CDR3 length: 14 amino acids. Trimming cost V 0 bases and J 5 bases, with 10 bases left between them. The germline V gene has CDR1 SGHRS and CDR2 YFSETQ.

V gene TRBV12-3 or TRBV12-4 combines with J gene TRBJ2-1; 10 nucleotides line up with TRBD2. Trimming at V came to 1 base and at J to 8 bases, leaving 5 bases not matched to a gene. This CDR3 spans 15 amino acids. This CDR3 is CASSLEGLASDEQFF. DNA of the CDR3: TGTGCCAGCAGTTTAGAGGGACTAGCGTCGGATGAGCAGTTCTTC.

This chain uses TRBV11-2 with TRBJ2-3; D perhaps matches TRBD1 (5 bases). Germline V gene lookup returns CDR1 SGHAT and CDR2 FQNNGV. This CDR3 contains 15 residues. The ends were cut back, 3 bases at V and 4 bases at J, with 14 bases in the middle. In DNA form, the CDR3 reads TGTGCCAGCAGCTTGGGGCAGGCGCCCCCAGATACGCAGTATTTT. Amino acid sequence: CASSLGQAPPDTQYF.

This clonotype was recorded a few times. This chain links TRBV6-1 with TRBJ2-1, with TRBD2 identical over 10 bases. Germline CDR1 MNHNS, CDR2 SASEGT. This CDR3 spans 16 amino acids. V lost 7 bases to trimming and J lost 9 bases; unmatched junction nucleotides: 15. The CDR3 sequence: CASKIGLAEVSGEQFF. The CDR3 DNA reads TGTGCCAGCAAAATTGGACTAGCGGAGGTATCAGGTGAGCAGTTCTTC.

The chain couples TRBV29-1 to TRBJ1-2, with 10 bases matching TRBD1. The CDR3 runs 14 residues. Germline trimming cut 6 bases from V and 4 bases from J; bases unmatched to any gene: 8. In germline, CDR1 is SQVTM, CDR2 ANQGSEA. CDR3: CSVREGTGAYGYTF. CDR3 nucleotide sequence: TGCAGCGTGAGGGAGGGGACAGGGGCCTATGGCTACACCTTC. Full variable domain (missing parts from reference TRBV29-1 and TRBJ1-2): SAVISQKPSRDICQRGTSLTIQCQVDSQVTMMFWYRQQPGQSLTLIATANQGSEATYESGFVIDKFPISRPNLTFSTLTVSNMSPEDSSIYLCSVREGTGAYGYTFGSGTRLTVV.

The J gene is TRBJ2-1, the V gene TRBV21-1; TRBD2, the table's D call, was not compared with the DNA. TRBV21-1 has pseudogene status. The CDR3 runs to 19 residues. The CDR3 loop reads CARRGTPLTSGPIDNEQFF. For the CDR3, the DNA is TGTGCCAGGAGGGGGACCCCGTTAACTAGCGGGCCGATAGACAATGAGCAGTTCTTC.